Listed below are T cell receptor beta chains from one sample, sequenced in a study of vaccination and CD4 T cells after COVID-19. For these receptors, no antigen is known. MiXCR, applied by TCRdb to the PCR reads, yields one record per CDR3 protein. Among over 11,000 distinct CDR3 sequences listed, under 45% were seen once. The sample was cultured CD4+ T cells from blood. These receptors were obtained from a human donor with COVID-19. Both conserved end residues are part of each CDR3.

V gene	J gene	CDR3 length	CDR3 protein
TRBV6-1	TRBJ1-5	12	CASRQGAQPQHF
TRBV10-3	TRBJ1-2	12	CASTGDLGGYTF
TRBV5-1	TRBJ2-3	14	CASSLGQPGDTQYF
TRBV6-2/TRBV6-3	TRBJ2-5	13	CASRRTGQETQYF
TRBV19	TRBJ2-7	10	CAGKNNEQYF
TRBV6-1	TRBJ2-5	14	CASSAGTKAETQYF
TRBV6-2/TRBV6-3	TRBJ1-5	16	CASSYSGFYSNQPQHF
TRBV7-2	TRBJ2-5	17	CASSPRSSGTGVETQYF
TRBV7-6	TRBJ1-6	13	CASSPGQGSPLHF
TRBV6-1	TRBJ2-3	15	CASSEGGGGTDTQYF
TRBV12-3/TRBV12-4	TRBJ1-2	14	CASSWRRANYGYTF
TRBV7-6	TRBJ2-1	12	CASGLSINEQFF
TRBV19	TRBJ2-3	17	CASSIHTSGVGTDTQYF
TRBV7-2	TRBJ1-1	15	CASSSDQGGWTEAFF
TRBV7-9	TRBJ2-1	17	CASSPSSSLAGYNEQFF
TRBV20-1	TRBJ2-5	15	CSARPPGQGSKTQYF
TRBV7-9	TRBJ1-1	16	CASSSGWGVGNTEAFF
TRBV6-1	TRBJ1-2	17	CASREMTGKGVYYGYTF
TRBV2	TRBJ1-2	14	CASSAGVGDYGYTF
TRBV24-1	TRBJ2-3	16	CATSGGTATGTDTQYF
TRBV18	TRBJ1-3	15	CASSPLSTDGNTIYF
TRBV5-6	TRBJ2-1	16	CASSGGLAGLYNEQFF
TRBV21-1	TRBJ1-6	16	CATLTGAGAGNSPLHF
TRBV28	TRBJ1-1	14	CASSPGGVNTEAFF
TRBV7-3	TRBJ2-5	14	CASSPGSAQETQYF
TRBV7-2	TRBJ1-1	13	CASRGVGTTEAFF
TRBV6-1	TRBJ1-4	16	CASSAPATGRNEKLFF
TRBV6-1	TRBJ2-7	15	CASTDSGTGAYEQYF
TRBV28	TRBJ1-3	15	CASSFIGSSGNTIYF
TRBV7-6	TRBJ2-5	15	CASSSTQGGGGTQYF
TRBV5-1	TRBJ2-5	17	CASSLGAPQGMRETQYF
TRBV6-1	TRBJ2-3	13	CASRGPSTDTQYF
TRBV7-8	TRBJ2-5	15	CASSVQGAQKETQYF
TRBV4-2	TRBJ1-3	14	CASTRAGSGNTIYF
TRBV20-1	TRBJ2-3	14	CSALMGGSTDTQYF
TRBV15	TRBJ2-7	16	CATSRDLTSGDGEQYF
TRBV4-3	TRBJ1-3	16	CASSQPQAGPGNTIYF
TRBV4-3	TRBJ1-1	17	CASSQDHEAQGNTEAFF
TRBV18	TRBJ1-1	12	CASSPGTGRGFF
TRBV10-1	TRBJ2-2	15	CASSEARANTGELFF
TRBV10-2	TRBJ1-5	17	CASSDSRLGNDNQPQHF
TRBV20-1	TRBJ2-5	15	CTPRSGTQGNGTQYF
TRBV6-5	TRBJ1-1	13	CASSYEDPTEAFF
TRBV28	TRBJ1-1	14	CASGWGVGVTEAFF
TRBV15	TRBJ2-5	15	CATSRDEVGPQTQYF
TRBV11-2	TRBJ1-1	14	CASRWDGTNTEAFF
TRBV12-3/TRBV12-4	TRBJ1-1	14	CAIRPEGAVLEAFF
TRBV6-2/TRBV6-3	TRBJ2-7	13	CASSFGSSYEQYF